The clone carrying this T cell receptor (beta chain) has more than one count but fewer than ten. Its matching antigen is unknown. With 3 bases clipped from V and 9 bases from J, the junction kept 13 bases outside the gene matches. CDR1 and CDR2 from the germline V gene are LGHNA and YSLEER. There are 16 residues in the CDR3. Libraries were prepared by immunoSEQ multiplex PCR; TCRdb keeps only in-frame clonotypes and omits some of them. This sample has about 22,000 clones, with almost 70% found just once. The sample comes from a study of PD-1 blockade in classical Hodgkin lymphoma. Regarding the study as a whole: Prior to therapy, complete responders displayed diversity much like that of newly diagnosed patients. In newly diagnosed patients, baseline TCR diversity was reportedly below that of healthy donors.

Every patient relapsed after autologous stem cell transplantation, and brentuximab vedotin exposure varied. Reported best responses ranged across complete response, partial response or progressive disease. The chain is built from TRBV4-3 and TRBJ1-1; TRBD1 matches at 10 bases. The input for sequencing was peripheral blood mononuclear cells (PBMCs), taken at baseline. The sequence was collected from a human donor with classical Hodgkin lymphoma. The CDR3: CASSQDSLQGQGKAFF. CDR3 coding DNA: TGCGCCAGCAGCCAGGATTCTCTTCAGGGACAGGGGAAAGCTTTCTTT.